Listed below are T cell receptor beta chains from one sample, sequenced in a study of blood T cell repertoires in COVID-19. The table came from immunoSEQ multiplex PCR; TCRdb's copy has only in-frame clones and leaves some out. The data contain 490,000 or so clones, roughly 90% of them seen just once; the ten biggest clones take up approximately 1.8%. Sequenced material: PBMCs or T cells enriched from blood (not recorded which). Every receptor here comes from a middle-aged woman who had recovered from COVID-19. Both conserved end residues are part of each CDR3.

CASSLAAPLKNIQYF,TRBJ2-4,TRBV19
CASSLGQGIGGNQPQHF,TRBJ1-5,TRBV7-8
CASSLLGQKTEAFF,TRBJ1-1,TRBV5-5
CASSDAGTGGHEQYF,TRBJ2-7,TRBV6-1
CASSPRGSPLHF,TRBJ1-6,TRBV19
CASSPGTGVQETQYF,TRBJ2-5,TRBV5-1
CASRGDRALGETQYF,TRBJ2-5,TRBV7-9
CATSRDRGSYEQYF,TRBJ2-7,TRBV15
CASSPGRAFSYEQYF,TRBJ2-7,TRBV11-3
CASSSGRASDEQFF,TRBJ2-1,TRBV2
CARGGRAHTGELFF,TRBJ2-2,TRBV19
CAISDRGSQPQHF,TRBJ1-5,TRBV10-3
CASREGASPYYNEQFF,TRBJ2-1,TRBV7-2
CASSPGQAGSGNTIYF,TRBJ1-3,TRBV18
CASSHTRPTDTQYF,TRBJ2-3,TRBV27
CASSRPSSGAGDTQYF,TRBJ2-3,TRBV18
CASGFSGEQYF,TRBJ2-7,TRBV12-5
CASSTTRTGPETQYF,TRBJ2-5,TRBV19
CASSSKTAGTGELFF,TRBJ2-2,TRBV5-6
CAWRTGQNYGYTF,TRBJ1-2,TRBV30
CASSSPREYEQYF,TRBJ2-7,TRBV6-5
CASSLVLTGQYEQFF,TRBJ2-1,TRBV7-2
CASSAWLAGYQETQYF,TRBJ2-5,TRBV2
CASSSTGASEAFF,TRBJ1-1,TRBV18
CATSRDQASGPDKQFF,TRBJ2-1,TRBV15
CASSIRQWTAGELFF,TRBJ2-2,TRBV19
CASSASGLGTGELFF,TRBJ2-2,TRBV7-9
CASTIQFMTGKDYGYTF,TRBJ1-2,TRBV14
CASSPLGQGNTEAFF,TRBJ1-1,TRBV18
CASRSIAGVPYNEQFF,TRBJ2-1,TRBV11-2
CASSLRYSGKQFF,TRBJ2-1,TRBV27
CASSLEGRGNIQYF,TRBJ2-4,TRBV5-1
CASSLYRTEAFF,TRBJ1-1,TRBV12-3/TRBV12-4
CSASPGSGETQYF,TRBJ2-5,TRBV20-1
CASSNGRNTEAFF,TRBJ1-1,TRBV18
CASSYGQGAEQFF,TRBJ2-1,TRBV6-2/TRBV6-3
CASSVSPAGGITGELFF,TRBJ2-2,TRBV9
CASSTDPSSYEQYF,TRBJ2-7,TRBV4-3
CATSRDGGRYEKLFF,TRBJ1-4,TRBV15
CASYSRGTGELFF,TRBJ2-2,TRBV7-9
CASSQEGGQVGKEQFF,TRBJ2-1,TRBV4-3
CAGETGEETQYF,TRBJ2-5,TRBV7-9
CASSISALWGGTGELFF,TRBJ2-2,TRBV19
CASSTGTIRNTEAFF,TRBJ1-1,TRBV28